A single sample is the source of the 18 T cell receptor beta chains below, sequenced in a study of shared clonotypes between healthy human individuals. Assay: immunoSEQ multiplex PCR; the TCRdb copy retains only in-frame clones and omits some. The table has more than 1 million clones, around 82% seen once. Source material: memory CD4+ T cells from PBMCs. Regarding subset: CD45RA-negative fraction. The receptors originated from a young man in good health. Some clones in this sample may be carry-over from other donors' samples.

This clone appeared once. V usage is TRBV5-4 and J usage is TRBJ1-3, with D possibly matching TRBD1 (5 bases). CDR1 and CDR2 from the germline V gene are SGHNT and YYREEE (reference sequence). CDR3 length equals 15 residues. V lost 4 bases and J lost 0, with 11 bases in between. The CDR3: CASSTQGNSGNTIYF. As DNA, the CDR3 is TGTGCCAGCAGCACCCAGGGTAACTCTGGAAACACCATATATTTT.

This chain connects TRBV7-3 to TRBJ1-1; D gene ambiguous. V lost 5 bases to trimming and J lost 4 bases, with 11 bases between them. This CDR3 region has 13 residues. In germline, CDR1 is SGHTA, CDR2 FQGTGA. The CDR3 DNA reads as TGTGCCAGCAGCCCCGAAGGCTTCACTGAAGCTTTCTTT. Translating gives CASSPEGFTEAFF.

This clone was detected a few times. The chain recombines TRBV30 with TRBJ1-4; TRBD1 is a possible D gene (5 bases). The CDR3 is 14 residues long. The V end lost 1 base, the J end lost 8 bases, and 14 bases lay between the germline ends. Germline CDR1 is GTSNPN and CDR2 is SVGIG (reference sequence). The CDR3 reads CAWSAGGAGEKLFF. In DNA form, the CDR3 reads TGTGCCTGGAGTGCGGGAGGGGCCGGGGAAAAACTGTTTTTT.

This clone has just a few counts. The chain carries TRBV19 and TRBJ2-4; the D is unclear. The CDR3 loop spans 11 amino acids. V was cut by 4 bases and J by 5 bases, with 3 bases left in between. Germline CDR1 reads LNHDA; CDR2 reads SQIVND (reference sequence). CDR3 sequence reads: CASSTENIQYF. The DNA of the CDR3 is TGTGCCAGTAGTACAGAAAACATTCAGTACTTC.

Remarks on this clone: The sample holds other DNA sequences that translate to the same CDR3. This sequence joins TRBV30 and TRBJ2-7; no clear D. Trimming took 0 bases from V and 5 from J, leaving 8 bases between them. The CDR3 is made up of 12 amino acids. Germline lookup yields CDR1 GTSNPN and CDR2 SVGIG (reference sequence). CDR3 nucleotides: TGTGCCTGGAGTGTAACGGGTCACGAGCAGTACTTC. Its translation: CAWSVTGHEQYF.

The rearrangement joins TRBV5-8 to TRBJ1-2; 8 positions agree with TRBD1. With 6 bases clipped from V and 4 bases from J, the junction kept 5 bases outside the gene matches. The germline V gene encodes CDR1 SGHTS and CDR2 YDEGEE. CDR3 length: 13 amino acids. The DNA for the CDR3 is TGTGCCAGCACCCAGGGGGCGGGCTATGGCTACACCTTC. The encoded protein is CASTQGAGYGYTF. The entire variable domain, with the rest obtained from reference TRBV5-8 and TRBJ1-2, is as follows: EAGVTQSPTHLIKTRGQQATLRCSPISGHTSVYWYQQALGLGLQFLLWYDEGEERNRGNFPPRFSGRQFPNYSSELNVNALELEDSALYLCASTQGAGYGYTFGSGTRLTVV.

The chain carries TRBV7-9 and TRBJ1-1; the D is unclear. Trimming took 3 bases from V and 2 from J, leaving 7 bases between them. Germline loops: CDR1 SEHNR, CDR2 FQNEAQ (reference sequence). The CDR3 has 13 residues. CDR3 protein: CASSFQRNTEAFF. As DNA, the CDR3 is TGTGCCAGCAGCTTCCAGAGAAACACTGAAGCTTTCTTT.

The rearrangement links TRBV5-1 to TRBJ2-1; 7 bases are shared with TRBD2. Unmatched junction bases numbered 4, after V lost 4 bases and J lost 0 bases. Germline CDR1 SGHRS, CDR2 YFSETQ. This CDR3 spans 15 amino acids. CDR3 sequence: CASSPGGSSYNEQFF. The CDR3 coding sequence is TGCGCCAGCAGCCCCGGGGGGAGCTCCTACAATGAGCAGTTCTTC.

This clone was seen a few times. V gene TRBV10-3 combines with J gene TRBJ1-2; no clear D. The V gene lost 2 bases and the J gene lost 0 bases, with 4 bases spanning the gap. The CDR3 sequence is 13 residues long. Germline assignment: CDR1 ENHRY and CDR2 SYGVKD. The CDR3 nucleotides are TGTGCCATCAGTGAGGAGGCTAACTATGGCTACACCTTC. The encoded protein is CAISEEANYGYTF.

The chain has TRBV27 and TRBJ2-3, with D unclear. Trimming took off 5 bases at V and 2 bases at J, with 14 bases between the two ends. The CDR3 totals 15 residues. Germline V gene data show CDR1 as MNHEY and CDR2 as SMNVEV (reference sequence). For the CDR3, the DNA is TGTGCCAGCAGTCCAACCCGGACCGACACAGATACGCAGTATTTT. It specifies CASSPTRTDTDTQYF.

The chain couples TRBV28 to TRBJ1-2; D is unresolved. V lost 8 bases and J 3 bases, leaving 10 bases between the germline ends. Looked up from germline, CDR1 is MDHEN and CDR2 is SYDVKM. The CDR3 totals 12 residues. The CDR3 DNA sequence: TGTGCCAGCGCAGGCTCTGACTATGGCTACACCTTC. Encoded protein: CASAGSDYGYTF.

This chain connects TRBV30 to TRBJ1-4; D is undetermined. The CDR3 is 14 amino acids. Germline values: CDR1 GTSNPN, CDR2 SVGIG (reference sequence). V was trimmed by 3 bases and J by 8 bases, leaving 16 bases between them. This CDR3 is CAWSITSRGEKLFF. The DNA of the CDR3 is TGTGCCTGGAGCATTACGTCCCGAGGGGAAAAACTGTTTTTT. Filled out from reference TRBV30 and TRBJ1-4, the complete variable domain reads SQTIHQWPATLVQPVGSPLSLECTVEGTSNPNLYWYRQAAGRGLQLLFYSVGIGQISSEVPQNLSASRPQDRQFILSSKKLLLSDSGFYLCAWSITSRGEKLFFGSGTQLSVL.

This chain uses TRBV28 with TRBJ2-1; 7 nucleotides match TRBD2. Germline CDR1 and CDR2: MDHEN and SYDVKM. Losses at the gene ends were 7 bases for V and 2 bases for J; bases not matched to a gene: 8. This CDR3 region has 15 residues. The CDR3 DNA is TGTGCCAGCAACTCTATAGGGAGGGCCTACAATGAGCAGTTCTTC. Translating gives CASNSIGRAYNEQFF. Complete variable domain (other parts from reference TRBV28 and TRBJ2-1): DVKVTQSSRYLVKRTGEKVFLECVQDMDHENMFWYRQDPGLGLRLIYFSYDVKMKEKGDIPEGYSVSREKKERFSLILESASTNQTSMYLCASNSIGRAYNEQFFGPGTRLTVL.

This chain connects TRBV7-2 to TRBJ2-3; 7 bases map to TRBD2. The CDR3 has 14 residues. Germline V lookup: CDR1 SGHTA, CDR2 FQGNSA. V lost 6 bases, J lost 1 base, and 4 bases stayed unmatched. DNA for the CDR3: TGTGCCAGCAGGAGACTAGCCGGCACAGATACGCAGTATTTT. Its protein is CASRRLAGTDTQYF.

The chain recombines TRBV15 with TRBJ1-2, with a possible D match to TRBD1 (5 bases). V was shortened by 3 bases and J by 4 bases, with 15 bases between the two germline ends. Germline CDR1 and CDR2: LNHNV and YYDKDF (reference sequence). The CDR3 spans 15 residues. The CDR3 DNA is TGTGCCACCAGCAGGGGCAGAGACAGAGTCTATGGCTACACCTTC. As protein: CATSRGRDRVYGYTF.

This clone occurred once. This rearrangement joins TRBV7-9 to TRBJ1-2, with a weak D call TRBD1 (5 bases). The germline V and J ends were trimmed by 3 bases and 4 bases, with 15 bases remaining between them. This CDR3 has 15 amino acids. Germline loops: CDR1 SEHNR, CDR2 FQNEAQ (reference sequence). CDR3 sequence: CASSLPLGVGYGYTF. The CDR3 coding sequence is TGTGCCAGCAGCTTGCCATTAGGGGTCGGCTATGGCTACACCTTC.

For this clone: This CDR3 is also generated by other DNA sequences in the sample. The rearrangement uses TRBV2 and TRBJ1-5; D is unresolved. V shed 6 bases and J shed 4 bases, with 10 bases lying between them. This CDR3 contains 13 residues. CDR1 SNHLY and CDR2 FYNNEI come from the germline V gene. The CDR3 loop reads CASRGTVNQPQHF. CDR3 nucleotide sequence: TGTGCCAGCAGGGGTACAGTGAATCAGCCCCAGCATTTT. The full variable domain, in which reference TRBV2 and TRBJ1-5 provide the parts outside the CDR3, is EPEVTQTPSHQVTQMGQEVILRCVPISNHLYFYWYRQILGQKVEFLVSFYNNEISEKSEIFDDQFSVERPDGSNFTLKIRSTKLEDSAMYFCASRGTVNQPQHFGDGTRLSIL.

The rearrangement joins TRBV5-1 to TRBJ2-5; 14 nucleotides line up with TRBD2. This CDR3 spans 14 amino acids. Per germline, CDR1 SGHRS and CDR2 YFSETQ. The V and J ends lost 0 bases and 14 bases, in that order; junction bases with no gene match: 6. The CDR3 reads CASSLGGTSGRFYF. The CDR3 DNA follows: TGCGCCAGCAGCTTGGGGGGGACTAGCGGGAGATTCTACTTC.